Listed here is a single TCR beta chain. As yet, its antigen is unknown. This sample was taken from a study of T cell repertoires in cytomegalovirus infection. Across the study: Selection of CMV epitopes for the study included recently identified HLA-C-restricted and well-studied HLA-B-restricted ones. CMV infection plus the matching HLA type was flagged by public TCR beta signatures. General study points: The ex vivo response was dominated by HLA-C-restricted CMV-specific TCR beta clonotypes. CMV carriers with the relevant HLA were identified by cumulative public TCR beta family frequency.

TCRdb processed the reads anew with MiXCR; each CDR3 protein has one entry. Here the sample spans fewer than 150,000 distinct CDR3 sequences, over 30% being singletons. The CDR3 extends over 17 amino acids. Trimming removed 6 bases from V and 0 bases from J; junction bases left unmatched: 9. Here the sequenced sample was CD8+ T cells from cultured PBMCs, taken from culture after CMV antigen stimulation. The source is a human donor in good health (CMV status not recorded). Some clones in this sample may be carry-over from other donors' samples. The chain joins TRBV12-3 or TRBV12-4 to TRBJ2-3; 10 bases map to TRBD2. CDR3 amino acids: CASSGLAETPSTDTQYF. The CDR3 coding sequence is TGTGCCAGCAGCGGACTAGCGGAGACCCCTAGCACAGATACGCAGTATTTT.